These 8 T cell receptor beta chains came from one sample sequenced in a study of blood T cell repertoires in COVID-19. Generated by immunoSEQ multiplex PCR, the TCRdb table keeps only in-frame clones and is missing some. The sample yields 150,000 to 200,000 clones, over 75% seen once. The sample comprised peripheral blood. Source of these receptors: a man aged 60 to 69 with active or convalescent COVID-19.

The chain employs TRBV6-5 and TRBJ1-3; perhaps TRBD1 as D (6 bases). V was pared by 6 bases and J by 0 bases, with 12 bases between. The CDR3 is made up of 15 amino acids. Germline V gene lookup returns CDR1 MNHEY and CDR2 SVGAGI. In DNA, the CDR3 is TGTGCCAGCAGATTACAGGGAGTCTCTGGAAACACCATATATTTT. Translating it yields CASRLQGVSGNTIYF.

This clone occurred a few times. The chain carries TRBV4-1 and TRBJ2-2; D possibly corresponds to TRBD1 (5 bases). From germline, CDR1 is MGHRA and CDR2 YSYEKL. V lost 4 bases, J lost 5 bases, and 14 bases lay in between. The CDR3 is made up of 15 amino acids. CDR3 DNA: TGCGCCAGCAGCCTTCAACGGGCAGGGACCGGGGAGCTGTTTTTT. It is translated as CASSLQRAGTGELFF.

This chain joins TRBV28 and TRBJ1-2; TRBD1 matches at 7 bases. This CDR3 region has 14 residues. Looked up from germline, CDR1 is MDHEN and CDR2 is SYDVKM. Losses at the gene ends were 8 bases for V and 2 bases for J; bases not matched to a gene: 8. The CDR3 DNA follows: TGTGCCAGCGGGTCGACAGGGTTCAACTATGGCTACACCTTC. Translation gives CASGSTGFNYGYTF.

The chain is built from TRBV5-4 and TRBJ1-1; TRBD1 aligns across 8 bases. Germline trimming cut 0 bases from V and 7 bases from J; bases unmatched to any gene: 5. Germline assignment: CDR1 SGHNT and CDR2 YYREEE (reference sequence). This CDR3 has 14 amino acids. CDR3 in amino acids: CASSLGGGQVEAFF. The CDR3, as DNA: TGTGCCAGCAGCTTGGGGGGGGGACAGGTTGAAGCTTTCTTT.

The V call is TRBV11-2, the J call TRBJ1-4; the D gene is possibly TRBD1 (5 bases). This CDR3 spans 15 amino acids. Germline assignment: CDR1 SGHAT and CDR2 FQNNGV. Trimming took 3 bases from V and 2 from J, leaving 10 bases between them. CDR3 DNA sequence: TGTGCCAGCAGCTTCGAGGGACTTACTAATGAAAAACTGTTTTTT. Translation gives CASSFEGLTNEKLFF.

The rearrangement joins TRBV18 to TRBJ1-5, with TRBD1 matching 8 bases. CDR3 length: 15 residues. After removal of 4 bases from V and 4 bases from J, the junction contained 6 bases not matched to a gene. Germline V gene lookup returns CDR1 KGHSH and CDR2 LQKENI. CDR3 nucleotide sequence: TGTGCCAGCTCACACCCGGGACAGGAGAATCAGCCCCAGCATTTT. As protein: CASSHPGQENQPQHF.

This clone appeared once. This chain links TRBV20-1 with TRBJ1-2; 7 bases are a match to TRBD1. Unmatched junction bases numbered 1, after V lost 4 bases and J lost 8 bases. From germline, CDR1 is DFQATT and CDR2 SNEGSKA (reference sequence). The CDR3 has 10 residues. Here the CDR3 reads CSAKGAGYTF. The DNA for the CDR3 is TGCAGTGCTAAGGGGGCCGGCTACACCTTC.

This clone was seen a single time. This chain connects TRBV4-1 to TRBJ2-5, with D perhaps matching TRBD2 (5 bases). V was shortened by 0 bases and J by 4 bases, with 12 bases between the two germline ends. The CDR3 is made up of 15 amino acids. From germline, CDR1 is MGHRA and CDR2 YSYEKL. The CDR3: CASSQDRVASETQYF. In DNA, the CDR3 is TGCGCCAGCAGCCAAGATAGGGTAGCGTCAGAGACCCAGTACTTC.